What follows are 29 T cell receptor beta chains derived from one specimen sequenced in a study of blood T cell repertoires in COVID-19. The repertoire was sequenced with immunoSEQ multiplex PCR; TCRdb's copy has only in-frame clones and lacks some. The sample lists 60,000 to 85,000 clones, 79% occurring once. The sample was peripheral blood. Receptor source: an older woman with acute or convalescent COVID-19.

The J gene is TRBJ2-5, the V gene TRBV12-5, with 9 bases lining up with TRBD2. The J segment lost 5 bases and the V segment lost 11 bases, leaving 9 bases of the junction unmatched. CDR3 length: 13 residues. Germline loops: CDR1 LGHNT, CDR2 FRNRAP. CDR3 residues: CAGAGGPEETQYF. The CDR3 nucleotides read TGTGCTGGCGCGGGGGGGCCCGAGGAGACCCAGTACTTC. Full variable domain (outside the CDR3, taken from reference TRBV12-5 and TRBJ2-5): DARVTQTPRHKVTEMGQEVTMRCQPILGHNTVFWYRQTMMQGLELLAYFRNRAPLDDSGMPKDRFSAEMPDATLATLKIQPSEPRDSAVYFCAGAGGPEETQYFGPGTRLLVL.

This clone is a singleton in its sample. The rearrangement uses TRBV5-1 and TRBJ1-2; tentative D call: TRBD1 (6 bases). V was clipped by 0 bases and J by 4 bases, with 10 bases between them. Germline V gene data show CDR1 as SGHRS and CDR2 as YFSETQ. This CDR3 region has 14 residues. The CDR3 DNA reads TGCGCCAGCAGCTTGGTACAGGGTTCCTATGGCTACACCTTC. Protein product: CASSLVQGSYGYTF.

In this sample, this clone turned up a few times. The genes are TRBV20-1 and TRBJ2-3; TRBD1 is a possible D gene (6 bases). The CDR3 contains 13 residues. Germline CDR1 and CDR2: DFQATT and SNEGSKA (reference sequence). Trimming took off 4 bases at V and 3 bases at J, with 11 bases between the two ends. DNA for the CDR3: TGCAGTGCTAATGAAGGGGGTACAGATACGCAGTATTTT. It yields the protein CSANEGGTDTQYF.

This chain uses TRBV5-1 with TRBJ1-4; D might be TRBD1 (5 bases). The CDR3 totals 12 residues. The V gene lost 1 base and the J gene lost 8 bases, with 6 bases spanning the gap. CDR1 SGHRS and CDR2 YFSETQ come from the germline V gene. CDR3 DNA sequence: TGCGCCAGCAGCTTGAACAGGGAAAAACTGTTTTTT. Translation gives CASSLNREKLFF.

The chain is built from TRBV5-4 and TRBJ1-1; unclear D gene. The germline CDR1 and CDR2 sequences are SGHNT and YYREEE (reference sequence). Trimming removed 0 bases at V and 1 base at J, with 4 bases between. The CDR3 has 13 amino acids. CDR3 region: CASSLEQNTEAFF. The CDR3 DNA is TGTGCCAGCAGCTTGGAGCAGAACACTGAAGCTTTCTTT.

The chain is built from TRBV11-3 and TRBJ2-5; D is undetermined. The CDR3 extends over 13 amino acids. CDR1 and CDR2 (germline): SGHNT, YENEEA. Trimming removed 5 bases from V and 5 bases from J, with 12 bases in between. CDR3 in DNA: TGTGCCAGCAGCCTTCGGTCACAGGAGACCCAGTACTTC. Translated: CASSLRSQETQYF.

The rearrangement joins TRBV28 to TRBJ1-1; perhaps TRBD1 as D (5 bases). The germline V and J ends were trimmed by 5 bases and 7 bases, with 14 bases remaining between them. CDR3 length equals 13 residues. Per the germline V gene, CDR1 is MDHEN and CDR2 is SYDVKM. The CDR3 DNA reads TGTGCCAGCAGTCTTGGGGGGGGACTTGAAGCTTTCTTT. Encoded protein: CASSLGGGLEAFF.

Notes on this clone: The junction departs from the called germline gene at one end, perhaps through a read error. The rearrangement uses TRBV28 and TRBJ1-1, with D hard to call. This CDR3 comprises 10 residues. The germline V gene encodes CDR1 MDHEN and CDR2 SYDVKM. CDR3 bases: TGTGCCAGCAGTTTCCCCGGACGGGATTTT. Amino acid sequence: CASSFPGRDF.

This clone was counted a single time. The chain couples TRBV19 to TRBJ1-1; 11 bases align to TRBD1. There are 17 residues in the CDR3. J gave up 4 bases and V 5 bases, and 12 bases lay outside the gene matches. CDR1 and CDR2 from the germline V gene are LNHDA and SQIVND (reference sequence). DNA for the CDR3: TGTGCCAGTAGTTACCTTCCCACCGGGACAGGGGGCACTGAAGCTTTCTTT. Protein sequence: CASSYLPTGTGGTEAFF.

This clone was observed once. The chain joins TRBV29-1 to TRBJ1-3, with unresolved D. CDR1 is SQVTM and CDR2 is ANQGSEA in the germline V gene. Between the trimmed V and J ends, which lost 6 bases and 8 bases, there was a span of 11 bases. This CDR3 is 11 amino acids long. CDR3 residues: CSVRLWDTIYF. The CDR3 nucleotides are TGCAGCGTAAGACTTTGGGACACCATATATTTT.

This sequence joins TRBV3-1 (or the pseudogene TRBV3-2) and TRBJ2-1; the D gene is possibly TRBD2 (5 bases). Germline V CDR1 and CDR2: LGHDT, YNNKEL (reference sequence). The V end was cut by 3 bases, the J end by 4 bases, with 7 bases between. The CDR3 consists of 13 residues. Written as DNA, the CDR3 is TGTGCCAGCAGCCACGGGGTTTACAATGAGCAGTTCTTC. It is translated as CASSHGVYNEQFF.

CDR3 protein: CASSPQTGEPYGYTF. The DNA of the CDR3 is TGTGCCAGCAGCCCACAGACAGGGGAACCCTATGGCTACACCTTC. The V call is TRBV5-5, the J call TRBJ1-2; 8 nucleotides match TRBD1. V was clipped by 4 bases and J by 4 bases; unmatched bases: 9. Germline V lookup: CDR1 SGHKS, CDR2 YYEKEE (reference sequence). This CDR3 comprises 15 residues.

The genes are TRBV29-1 and TRBJ2-5, with a possible D match to TRBD1 (5 bases). CDR3 length equals 14 residues. The germline V gene has CDR1 SQVTM and CDR2 ANQGSEA. With 4 bases removed from V and 2 bases from J, the gap between germline ends came to 14 bases. In DNA form, the CDR3 reads TGCAGCGTTGTTAGGCAGGGAAGTCAAGAGACCCAGTACTTC. Amino acids: CSVVRQGSQETQYF. The entire variable domain, with the rest obtained from reference TRBV29-1 and TRBJ2-5, is as follows: SAVISQKPSRDICQRGTSLTIQCQVDSQVTMMFWYRQQPGQSLTLIATANQGSEATYESGFVIDKFPISRPNLTFSTLTVSNMSPEDSSIYLCSVVRQGSQETQYFGPGTRLLVL.

The V gene is TRBV2, the J gene TRBJ2-2; 12 bases are a match to TRBD2. Germline loops: CDR1 SNHLY, CDR2 FYNNEI. The CDR3 is 15 residues long. Trimming at V came to 6 bases and at J to 4 bases, leaving 3 bases not matched to a gene. The CDR3 sequence is CASSLAGGRTGELFF. The CDR3 DNA reads as TGTGCCAGCAGCCTAGCGGGGGGGCGCACCGGGGAGCTGTTTTTT.

This clone has more than one count but fewer than ten. The chain recombines TRBV4-3 with TRBJ2-2, with D possibly being TRBD1 (5 bases). This CDR3 has 15 residues. Germline V CDR1 and CDR2: LGHNA, YSLEER. V dropped 7 bases and J dropped 2 bases, with 14 bases sitting between them. Here the CDR3 reads CASNPEQGNTGELFF. The CDR3 DNA is TGCGCCAGCAACCCCGAGCAGGGCAACACCGGGGAGCTGTTTTTT.

The chain recombines TRBV7-3 with TRBJ2-1; TRBD2 matches at 11 bases. CDR3 length equals 21 residues. Germline CDR1 reads SGHTA; CDR2 reads FQGTGA. V lost 4 bases, J lost 1 base, and 18 bases stayed unmatched. In nucleotides, the CDR3 is TGTGCCAGCAGCTCGCCGGTGGCTAGCGGGGGGAGGAGGGTTTCCTACAATGAGCAGTTCTTC. As protein: CASSSPVASGGRRVSYNEQFF.

V gene TRBV14 combines with J gene TRBJ2-5; D not certain. The CDR3 spans 13 residues. The germline V gene has CDR1 SGHDN and CDR2 FVKESK. V was cut by 0 bases and J by 5 bases, with 7 bases left in between. In DNA form, the CDR3 reads TGTGCCAGCAGCCAAGAAGCTTGGGAGACCCAGTACTTC. Translated, it gives CASSQEAWETQYF.

The chain is built from TRBV7-9 and TRBJ2-2, with D hard to call. The germline CDR1 and CDR2 sequences are SEHNR and FQNEAQ (reference sequence). The CDR3 spans 13 residues. V lost 7 bases, J lost 7 bases, and 13 bases lay in between. CDR3 sequence reads: CASTGAPIGELFF. The CDR3 DNA reads as TGTGCCAGCACCGGAGCCCCGATCGGGGAGCTGTTTTTT.

This clone was detected only a few times. The V gene is TRBV19, the J gene TRBJ2-5; D is possibly TRBD2 (6 bases). The CDR3 is made up of 15 amino acids. Germline-derived CDR1 and CDR2 are LNHDA and SQIVND (reference sequence). V gave up 5 bases and J gave up 5 bases, with 18 bases separating them. CDR3 protein: CASSVNSLRGETQYF. Here the CDR3 DNA reads TGTGCCAGTAGTGTAAACAGCCTCCGGGGGGAGACCCAGTACTTC.

The V and J genes are TRBV28 and TRBJ1-2; D is undetermined. The CDR3 sequence is 12 residues long. The V gene lost 4 bases and the J gene lost 4 bases, with 7 bases spanning the gap. Looked up from germline, CDR1 is MDHEN and CDR2 is SYDVKM. Here the CDR3 reads CASSSGVYGYTF. The CDR3 region has the DNA TGTGCCAGCAGTTCGGGAGTCTATGGCTACACCTTC.

The chain employs TRBV7-9 and TRBJ1-6; D not resolved. The CDR3 spans 15 residues. Trimming took 2 bases from V and 7 from J, leaving 12 bases between them. The germline V gene encodes CDR1 SEHNR and CDR2 FQNEAQ (reference sequence). CDR3 in DNA: TGTGCCAGCAGCTTAAGTGGGTACAGCAATTCACCCCTCCACTTT. Its translation is CASSLSGYSNSPLHF.

The chain couples TRBV7-3 to TRBJ1-5; a weak D match, TRBD1 (5 bases). V was clipped by 1 base and J by 8 bases, with 9 bases between them. The germline CDR1 and CDR2 sequences are SGHTA and FQGTGA. This CDR3 spans 13 amino acids. The CDR3 reads CASSLNGGKPQHF. In nucleotides, the CDR3 is TGTGCCAGCAGCTTAAACGGGGGGAAGCCCCAGCATTTT.

The rearrangement joins TRBV7-8 to TRBJ2-7, with D possibly TRBD1 on 5 matching bases. The CDR3 extends over 15 amino acids. The V end was cut by 0 bases, the J end by 3 bases, with 12 bases between. Germline V gene sequence: CDR1 SGHVS, CDR2 FQNEAQ. CDR3 in amino acids: CASSLAQNRGYEQYF. In DNA form, the CDR3 reads TGTGCCAGCAGCTTAGCGCAGAATAGGGGCTACGAGCAGTACTTC.

This sequence joins TRBV5-4 and TRBJ2-7, with D perhaps matching TRBD1 (6 bases). Germline CDR1 is SGHNT and CDR2 is YYREEE (reference sequence). There are 14 residues in the CDR3. V lost 0 bases to trimming and J lost 4 bases, with 11 bases between them. The CDR3 DNA reads TGTGCCAGCAGCTTGGCTGACAGGATTTACGAGCAGTACTTC. It codes for CASSLADRIYEQYF.

This chain links TRBV3-1 (or the pseudogene TRBV3-2) with TRBJ1-6, with D possibly TRBD1 on 5 matching bases. Germline V gives CDR1 LGHDT, CDR2 YNNKEL (reference sequence). CDR3 length: 12 amino acids. V was shortened by 7 bases and J by 8 bases, with 9 bases between the two germline ends. The CDR3 DNA is TGTGCCAGCAATACGGGGGATTCACCCCTCCACTTT. As protein: CASNTGDSPLHF.

The chain uses TRBV4-1 and TRBJ2-1, with 7 bases matching TRBD2. J lost 4 bases, V lost 0 bases, and 3 bases had no gene match. The CDR3 totals 15 residues. Germline CDR1 reads MGHRA; CDR2 reads YSYEKL. The DNA for the CDR3 is TGCGCCAGCAGCCAAGAACTAGCGAAATACAATGAGCAGTTCTTC. It specifies CASSQELAKYNEQFF.

The J gene is TRBJ2-7, the V gene TRBV19, with 8 bases identical to TRBD1. Losses at the gene ends were 5 bases for V and 2 bases for J; bases not matched to a gene: 2. The CDR3 has 13 amino acids. From germline, CDR1 is LNHDA and CDR2 SQIVND (reference sequence). CDR3 DNA sequence: TGTGCCAGTAGTCGCAGGGGGCCCTACGAGCAGTACTTC. Translating it yields CASSRRGPYEQYF.

V and J are TRBV7-6 and TRBJ1-3; D ambiguous. Trimming pared 5 bases from V and 2 bases from J, leaving 10 bases between. The CDR3 extends over 14 amino acids. Germline V gene lookup returns CDR1 SGHVS and CDR2 FNYEAQ. The CDR3 DNA reads as TGTGCCAGCAGCCCCTCGGGAGCTGGAAACACCATATATTTT. Amino acids: CASSPSGAGNTIYF.

This clone was observed a handful of times. The J gene is TRBJ2-2, the V gene TRBV7-8, with 9 bases identical to TRBD1. V shed 5 bases and J 2 bases; nucleotides not matched to a gene: 6. Germline values: CDR1 SGHVS, CDR2 FQNEAQ. CDR3 length: 16 amino acids. CDR3 in amino acids: CASSPTGGVNTGELFF. CDR3 nucleotide sequence: TGTGCCAGCAGCCCTACAGGGGGCGTCAACACCGGGGAGCTGTTTTTT.